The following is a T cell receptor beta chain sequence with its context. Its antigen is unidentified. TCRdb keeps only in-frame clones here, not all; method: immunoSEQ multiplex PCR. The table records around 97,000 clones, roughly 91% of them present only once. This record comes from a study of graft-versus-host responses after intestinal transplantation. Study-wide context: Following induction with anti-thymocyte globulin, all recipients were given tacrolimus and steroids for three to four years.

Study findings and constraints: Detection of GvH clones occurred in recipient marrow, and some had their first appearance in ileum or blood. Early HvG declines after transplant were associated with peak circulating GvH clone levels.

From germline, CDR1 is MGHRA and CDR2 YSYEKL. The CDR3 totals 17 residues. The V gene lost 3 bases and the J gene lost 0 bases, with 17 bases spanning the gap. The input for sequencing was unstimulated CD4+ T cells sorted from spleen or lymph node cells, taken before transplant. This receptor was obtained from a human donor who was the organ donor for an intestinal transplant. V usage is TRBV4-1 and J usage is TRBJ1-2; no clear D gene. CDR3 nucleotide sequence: TGCGCCAGCAGCCACCTGGACTCCTTTTTTCCTAACTATGGCTACACCTTC. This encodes CASSHLDSFFPNYGYTF.